This section outlines one T cell receptor beta chain sequence together with its context. Its antigen remains undetermined. Base qualities are missing; no much larger clone stands one base away. According to the germline V gene (reference sequence), CDR1 reads SEHNR and CDR2 reads FQNEAQ. Trimming at the junction amounts to 5 bases on V and 8 bases on J, and the germline ends lie 12 bases apart. There are 13 amino acids in the CDR3, from cysteine to phenylalanine inclusive. Of the read, only the CDR3 DNA is kept; its 39 bases are in frame from base 1. In light of the paper, this sample's time point label describes: patch test 2, 6 weeks after DPC sensitization. Per the publication, the treatment or condition label means: therapeutic diphenylcyclopropenone sensitization with weekly scalp DPC. Blood at each patch-test visit was drawn before the patch test was applied. Patients were eligible if aged 18 to 70, diagnosed with alopecia and judged suitable for DPC therapy, and pregnant patients were excluded. Total RNA was isolated from unfractionated whole blood collected in Tempus Blood RNA tubes.

Receptors were amplified or captured by RACE. Sequenced on a NextSeq 500. During library preparation, unique molecular identifiers were attached to individual cDNA molecules so that TCRs could be counted in a quantitative, reproducible way. From each blood RNA sample, both TCR alpha and TCR beta chains were sequenced. The original methods were these. The median number of TCRs per sample was approximately 96,000, ranging from about 20,000 to 690,600. V, J and CDR3 annotation of the TCR reads was carried out using the Decombinator software suite. For PS versus PT1 abundance plots, all samples were subsampled to the same number of TCRs (28,000). Expanded TCRs were defined as absent before sensitization and observed at least eight times at the 2-week time point. Using fastp at Q25 and MiXCR, TCRdb reprocessed the public reads and kept productive beta chains. Rows are unified per CDR3 protein, each entry keeping the most common DNA and genes. These V and J calls rely on TCRdb rather than the paper's analysis. Counted in this sample were tens of thousands of distinct CDR3 sequences; 8% to 9.5% of them appeared once. About 15% of the sample goes to the ten largest clones.

The data were taken from a study of human T cells and chemical hapten exposure (dated by TCRdb to the early 2020s). Regarding the study in general: For sensitization, 2% DPC in acetone was applied to a roughly 2 cm by roughly 2 cm area of upper inner arm skin. Blood samples were taken from patients before sensitization (week 0) and then at 2, 6 and about 24 weeks after DPC sensitization. Patch testing on the upper back used Finn chambers containing 0.01% DPC, with scoring done after 6 days according to International Contact Dermatitis Research Group standards. The patient cohort, mostly female, included alopecia areata with under or over 50% scalp involvement, alopecia totalis and alopecia universalis. In alopecia patients, the study followed how the peripheral blood TCR repertoire changed in vivo over primary and secondary sensitization to diphenylcyclopropenone (DPC), a hapten. Libraries were pooled for sequencing, and variation in per-sample TCR yields was attributed mainly to small differences in library volumes within the pool. Blood for TCR sequencing was provided by twenty-nine alopecia patients at one to four time points (pre-sensitization, 2, 6 and 24 weeks). Throughout the study period of roughly 24 weeks, patients also received therapeutic DPC doses to the scalp every week. What the research found in general, with its limitations: Expanded TCRs formed significantly more large CDR3 similarity clusters than pre-sensitization or healthy control sets, consistent with antigen-driven responses. Repeated subsampling changed both the strength of the expansion versus patch-test correlation and the threshold at which that correlation became significant. Alopecia, a presumed autoimmune disease, was present in all patients, so the immune response of the patients might differ from that of healthy individuals. Patch test score correlated positively with the number of PT1 expanded TCRs, reaching significance at thresholds 8, 16 and 32 but not at 4. DPC sensitization did not change the number of TCRs with a frequency above 1 in 1000, and there was no evidence of changes in global repertoire structure.

This receptor was identified in a woman between 40 and 50 years old with alopecia areata. Some clones in this sample may be carry-over from other donors' samples. The input for sequencing was whole blood, taken in connection with sensitization to the hapten diphenylcyclopropenone (DPC). The V and J genes are TRBV7-9 and TRBJ1-4; 6 matching bases give a weak D call of TRBD1. The DNA sequence follows: TGTGCCAGCAGCCGCAGGGGCGGGGAAAAACTGTTTTTT. It is translated as CASSRRGGEKLFF.